These 26 T cell receptor beta chains were all obtained from the same sample, sequenced in a study of blood T cells in healthy people across ages. Together with a sample-barcoded 5' primer, a J-beta primer mix was included in a second PCR lasting about 7 to 12 cycles. Each CDR3 protein is one row after TCRdb ran MiXCR on the 5' RACE reads. The sample has about 1,500,000 distinct CDR3 sequences, 42% seen once. Input material: blood. All receptors derive from a woman between 18 and 29 years old in good health.

This chain uses TRBV18 with TRBJ2-3; 9 nucleotides match TRBD2. Germline V gene lookup returns CDR1 KGHSH and CDR2 LQKENI. The CDR3 totals 15 residues. Trimming removed 6 bases from V and 5 bases from J; junction bases left unmatched: 9. CDR3 bases: TGTGCCAGCTCGCCGACTAGCGGAGGGGGAGATACGCAGTATTTT. The encoded protein is CASSPTSGGGDTQYF.

J is TRBJ2-1 and V is TRBV6-1; 11 bases align to TRBD2. Germline V lookup: CDR1 MNHNS, CDR2 SASEGT. The CDR3 is made up of 19 amino acids. V shed 5 bases and J 0 bases; nucleotides not matched to a gene: 12. The CDR3 sequence: CASSPRPGTSGSSYNEQFF. For the CDR3, the DNA is TGTGCCAGCAGTCCTCGGCCCGGGACTAGCGGATCCTCCTACAATGAGCAGTTCTTC.

The CDR3 sequence is CASSYRSWGSGRFVSYNEQYF. CDR3 sequence (DNA): TGTGCCAGCAGTTACAGATCTTGGGGGAGCGGGAGGTTTGTTTCGTACAATGAGCAGTACTTC. The genes are TRBV6-5 and TRBJ2-1, with TRBD2 matching over 9 bases. The last part of the DNA fits TRBJ2-7 better; the J call may be wrong. The germline V gene encodes CDR1 MNHEY and CDR2 SVGAGI. There are 21 residues in the CDR3.

The J gene is TRBJ2-2, the V gene TRBV20-1; possible D gene TRBD1, 6 bases. The CDR3 loop spans 16 amino acids. The V gene lost 3 bases and the J gene lost 0 bases, with 14 bases spanning the gap. Looked up from germline, CDR1 is DFQATT and CDR2 is SNEGSKA (reference sequence). CDR3 residues: CSARSVGTPNTGELFF. CDR3 DNA: TGCAGTGCTAGGTCGGTCGGGACACCGAACACCGGGGAGCTGTTTTTT.

This sequence joins TRBV7-6 and TRBJ1-2; the match to TRBD1 covers 11 bases. The CDR3 is 15 amino acids. V trimming: 7 bases; J trimming: 1 base; junction bases outside the gene matches: 5. Germline CDR1 reads SGHVS; CDR2 reads FNYEAQ. The CDR3 reads CASTWGTGGNYGYTF. Here the CDR3 DNA reads TGTGCCAGCACCTGGGGGACAGGGGGTAACTATGGCTACACCTTC. The complete variable domain, with remaining parts taken from reference TRBV7-6 and TRBJ1-2, reads GAGVSQSPRYKVTKRGQDVALRCDPISGHVSLYWYRQALGQGPEFLTYFNYEAQQDKSGLPNDRFSAERPEGSISTLTIQRTEQRDSAMYRCASTWGTGGNYGYTFGSGTRLTVV.

V usage is TRBV28 and J usage is TRBJ1-2; TRBD1 is a possible D gene (6 bases). The V gene lost 6 bases and the J gene lost 2 bases, with 16 bases spanning the gap. CDR1 MDHEN and CDR2 SYDVKM come from the germline V gene. The CDR3 is 15 residues long. CDR3 sequence (DNA): TGTGCCAGCAGGCCCCAGGGGAAACAAAACTATGGCTACACCTTC. It translates to CASRPQGKQNYGYTF.

The chain combines TRBV5-1 with TRBJ2-1; TRBD2 aligns across 11 bases. The end of the DNA is better explained by TRBJ2-7, so the J call may be wrong. Germline V lookup: CDR1 SGHRS, CDR2 YFSETQ. This CDR3 is built from 16 residues. CDR3 in amino acids: CASSAGLAASYNEQYF. DNA of the CDR3: TGCGCCAGCAGCGCGGGACTAGCGGCCTCCTACAATGAGCAGTACTTC.

This clonotype was counted only a few times. The gene calls are TRBV20-1 and TRBJ2-7, with TRBD1 identical over 8 bases. After removal of 1 base from V and 2 bases from J, the junction contained 7 bases not matched to a gene. Germline-derived CDR1 and CDR2 are DFQATT and SNEGSKA (reference sequence). The CDR3 is 15 residues long. The CDR3 spells CSARGSGQGPYEQYF. CDR3 coding DNA: TGCAGTGCTAGAGGTTCAGGACAGGGTCCCTACGAGCAGTACTTC.

Note on this clonotype: A read error may explain this, as a much larger clone is one base away. The chain couples TRBV12-3 or TRBV12-4 to TRBJ2-2, with D tentatively TRBD1 (5 bases). CDR3 length: 15 residues. V lost 5 bases, J lost 3 bases, and 13 bases lay in between. DNA for the CDR3: TGTGCCAGCAGTCCGGACACTGCGGACACCGGGGAGCTGTTTTTT. It specifies CASSPDTADTGELFF.

The chain is built from TRBV28 and TRBJ2-3, with TRBD2 matching 9 bases. The CDR3 has 16 residues. Per the germline V gene, CDR1 is MDHEN and CDR2 is SYDVKM. J lost 1 base, V lost 10 bases, and 12 bases had no gene match. The CDR3 region is CATLSTGTSRTDTQYF. The DNA for the CDR3 is TGTGCCACCCTGAGTACCGGGACTAGCCGCACAGATACGCAGTATTTT.

A few counts support this clonotype. The J gene is TRBJ2-2, the V gene TRBV3-1; D may be TRBD1 or TRBD2 (5 bases each). Germline CDR1 LGHDT, CDR2 YNNKEL (reference sequence). This CDR3 has 14 residues. The ends were cut back, 6 bases at V and 2 bases at J, with 10 bases in the middle. The CDR3 nucleotides read TGTGCCAGCAGACCCGGGGACAACACCGGGGAGCTGTTTTTT. Amino acids: CASRPGDNTGELFF.

The V gene is TRBV20-1, the J gene TRBJ2-3; perhaps TRBD1 as D (6 bases). Germline lookup yields CDR1 DFQATT and CDR2 SNEGSKA (reference sequence). The CDR3 contains 13 residues. The V end was cut by 6 bases, the J end by 1 base, with 11 bases between. CDR3 DNA sequence: TGCAGTGCCAACAGGGAAGGCACAGATACGCAGTATTTT. This translates into CSANREGTDTQYF.

The chain combines TRBV27 with TRBJ2-1; D not certain. Germline assignment: CDR1 MNHEY and CDR2 SMNVEV (reference sequence). V lost 2 bases and J 8 bases, leaving 16 bases between the germline ends. The CDR3 contains 15 residues. The CDR3 region has the DNA TGTGCCAGCAGTTTACGCCTAGGCTTCGACGATGAGCAGTTCTTC. It codes for CASSLRLGFDDEQFF.

The chain is built from TRBV6-5 and TRBJ2-7, with 7 nucleotides matching TRBD2. CDR3 length equals 14 residues. Trimming removed 0 bases from V and 6 bases from J; junction bases left unmatched: 5. CDR1 is MNHEY and CDR2 is SVGAGI in the germline V gene. The CDR3 is CASSYSGGTFEQYF. CDR3 DNA: TGTGCCAGCAGTTACTCGGGAGGGACCTTCGAGCAGTACTTC.

The chain links TRBV19 to TRBJ2-1, with a possible D match to TRBD2 (6 bases). The CDR3 extends over 15 amino acids. V dropped 1 base and J dropped 0 bases, with 7 bases sitting between them. Germline V gene sequence: CDR1 LNHDA, CDR2 SQIVND (reference sequence). CDR3 region: CASSIGDFSYNEQFF. The CDR3 DNA reads TGTGCCAGTAGTATAGGGGACTTCTCCTACAATGAGCAGTTCTTC.

This rearrangement joins TRBV5-4 to TRBJ2-4; D uncertain. The DNA matches TRBJ2-7 better at its end, which makes the J call doubtful. From germline, CDR1 is SGHNT and CDR2 YYREEE (reference sequence). The CDR3 consists of 15 residues. As DNA, the CDR3 is TGTGCCAGCAGCCCGGGCCCACCCCCTCTCTACGAGCAGTACTTC. It yields the protein CASSPGPPPLYEQYF.

This clonotype was recorded once. One junction end disagrees with the germline gene, perhaps due to a read error. The chain has TRBV15 and TRBJ2-7; 12 nucleotides line up with TRBD2. The CDR3 runs 19 residues. The V gene's germline CDR1 is LNHNV and CDR2 YYDKDF (reference sequence). The CDR3 coding sequence is TGTGCCGCCAGCTCCCGTAGACTAGCGGGGGCCCCGGGACTCTACGAGCAGTACTTC. Amino acids: CAASSRRLAGAPGLYEQYF. Full variable domain (outside the CDR3, taken from reference TRBV15 and TRBJ2-7): DAMVIQNPRYQVTQFGKPVTLSCSQTLNHNVMYWYQQKSSQAPKLLFHYYDKDFNNEADTPDNFQSRRPNTSFCFLDIRSPGLGDTAMYLCAASSRRLAGAPGLYEQYFGPGTRLTVT.

This chain uses TRBV6-1 with TRBJ1-5; the D gene is possibly TRBD1 (5 bases). The CDR3 is 13 amino acids. Germline V gene lookup returns CDR1 MNHNS and CDR2 SASEGT. V shed 3 bases and J shed 7 bases, with 10 bases lying between them. CDR3 in amino acids: CASSEDIGQPQHF. The CDR3 region has the DNA TGTGCCAGCAGTGAGGACATAGGACAGCCCCAGCATTTT.

This clonotype was detected only a few times. This chain connects TRBV20-1 to TRBJ2-5; 8 bases match TRBD1. Per the germline V gene, CDR1 is DFQATT and CDR2 is SNEGSKA (reference sequence). V shed 5 bases, J shed 2 bases, and the junction held 10 bases outside the gene matches. CDR3 length: 15 residues. This chain's CDR3 is CSAPRWGQAQETQYF. CDR3 nucleotides: TGCAGTGCTCCAAGGTGGGGACAGGCACAAGAGACCCAGTACTTC.

This clonotype has only a few counts. V and J are TRBV24-1 and TRBJ2-3; 7 nucleotides agree with TRBD2. The trim removed 2 bases at V and 0 bases at J, leaving 4 bases unmatched. The V gene's germline CDR1 is KGHDR and CDR2 SFDVKD. The CDR3 contains 16 residues. The CDR3 sequence: CATSDSSSGSTDTQYF. DNA for the CDR3: TGTGCCACCAGTGATTCCTCTAGCGGTAGCACAGATACGCAGTATTTT.

The rearrangement uses TRBV7-3 and TRBJ2-1; 8 nucleotides match TRBD2. V lost 5 bases and J lost 7; bases outside the gene matches: 13. Germline lookup yields CDR1 SGHTA and CDR2 FQGTGA. This CDR3 has 16 amino acids. The CDR3: CASSPPGTRRGNEQFF. The CDR3 DNA is TGTGCCAGCAGCCCGCCCGGGACTAGAAGAGGGAATGAGCAGTTCTTC.

This clonotype was seen only a few times. The chain joins TRBV12-3 or TRBV12-4 to TRBJ1-2, with D possibly TRBD1 on 6 matching bases. Trimming shortened V by 3 bases and J by 5 bases, and 10 bases separated the two germline ends. The CDR3 has 13 residues. The chain's CDR3 is CASSFGQQYGYTF. CDR3 DNA: TGTGCCAGCAGTTTTGGACAGCAGTATGGCTACACCTTC.

This chain joins TRBV28 and TRBJ1-5; TRBD1 agrees at 7 bases. Germline CDR1 is MDHEN and CDR2 is SYDVKM. With V trimmed by 6 bases and J by 3 bases, 5 bases remained unmatched. The length of the CDR3 is 14 residues. The CDR3 DNA follows: TGTGCCAGCAGCCTACAGGGGTACAATCAGCCCCAGCATTTT. This encodes CASSLQGYNQPQHF.

V gene TRBV9 combines with J gene TRBJ2-3; 10 nucleotides align to TRBD2. Germline V lookup: CDR1 SGDLS, CDR2 YYNGEE. The CDR3 is made up of 16 amino acids. With 2 bases clipped from V and 7 bases from J, the junction kept 10 bases outside the gene matches. The CDR3: CASSVEIAGGGYTQYF. CDR3 in DNA: TGTGCCAGCAGCGTGGAGATAGCGGGGGGTGGGTATACGCAGTATTTT.

This rearrangement joins TRBV6-5 to TRBJ1-6; D unclear. The V gene's germline CDR1 is MNHEY and CDR2 SVGAGI. V lost 0 bases, J lost 4 bases, and 13 bases lay in between. The CDR3 extends over 17 amino acids. The CDR3 loop reads CASSYSVGGGYNSPLHF. CDR3 in DNA: TGTGCCAGCAGTTACTCAGTGGGAGGAGGGTATAATTCACCCCTCCACTTT.

This sequence joins TRBV24-1 and TRBJ2-1; D not certain. The last part of the DNA fits TRBJ2-7 better; the J call may be wrong. This CDR3 contains 14 residues. Per germline, CDR1 KGHDR and CDR2 SFDVKD. CDR3: CATSPNKHLNEQYF. DNA of the CDR3: TGTGCCACCAGCCCAAATAAACATCTCAATGAGCAGTACTTC.